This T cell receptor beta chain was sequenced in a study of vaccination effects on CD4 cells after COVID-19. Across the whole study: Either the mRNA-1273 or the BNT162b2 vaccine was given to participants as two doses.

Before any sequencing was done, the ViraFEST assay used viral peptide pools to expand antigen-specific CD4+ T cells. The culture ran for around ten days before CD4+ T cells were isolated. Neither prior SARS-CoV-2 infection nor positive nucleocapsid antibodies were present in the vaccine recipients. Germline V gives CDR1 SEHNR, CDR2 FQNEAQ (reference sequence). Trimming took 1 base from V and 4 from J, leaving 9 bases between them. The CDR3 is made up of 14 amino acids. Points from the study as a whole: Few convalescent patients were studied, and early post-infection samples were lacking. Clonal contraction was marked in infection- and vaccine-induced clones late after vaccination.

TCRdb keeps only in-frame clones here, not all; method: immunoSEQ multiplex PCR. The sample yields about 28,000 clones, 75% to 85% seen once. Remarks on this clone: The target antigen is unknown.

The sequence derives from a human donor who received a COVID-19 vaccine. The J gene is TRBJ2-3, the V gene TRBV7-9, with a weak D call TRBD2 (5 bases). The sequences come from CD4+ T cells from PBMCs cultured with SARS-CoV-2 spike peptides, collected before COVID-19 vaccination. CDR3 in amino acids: CASSLGGVPDTQYF. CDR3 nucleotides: TGTGCCAGCAGCTTAGGGGGAGTCCCAGATACGCAGTATTTT. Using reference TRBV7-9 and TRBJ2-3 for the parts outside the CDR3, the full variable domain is DTGVSQNPRHKITKRGQNVTFRCDPISEHNRLYWYRQTLGQGPEFLTYFQNEAQLEKSRLLSDRFSAERPKGSFSTLEIQRTEQGDSAMYLCASSLGGVPDTQYFGPGTRLTVL.